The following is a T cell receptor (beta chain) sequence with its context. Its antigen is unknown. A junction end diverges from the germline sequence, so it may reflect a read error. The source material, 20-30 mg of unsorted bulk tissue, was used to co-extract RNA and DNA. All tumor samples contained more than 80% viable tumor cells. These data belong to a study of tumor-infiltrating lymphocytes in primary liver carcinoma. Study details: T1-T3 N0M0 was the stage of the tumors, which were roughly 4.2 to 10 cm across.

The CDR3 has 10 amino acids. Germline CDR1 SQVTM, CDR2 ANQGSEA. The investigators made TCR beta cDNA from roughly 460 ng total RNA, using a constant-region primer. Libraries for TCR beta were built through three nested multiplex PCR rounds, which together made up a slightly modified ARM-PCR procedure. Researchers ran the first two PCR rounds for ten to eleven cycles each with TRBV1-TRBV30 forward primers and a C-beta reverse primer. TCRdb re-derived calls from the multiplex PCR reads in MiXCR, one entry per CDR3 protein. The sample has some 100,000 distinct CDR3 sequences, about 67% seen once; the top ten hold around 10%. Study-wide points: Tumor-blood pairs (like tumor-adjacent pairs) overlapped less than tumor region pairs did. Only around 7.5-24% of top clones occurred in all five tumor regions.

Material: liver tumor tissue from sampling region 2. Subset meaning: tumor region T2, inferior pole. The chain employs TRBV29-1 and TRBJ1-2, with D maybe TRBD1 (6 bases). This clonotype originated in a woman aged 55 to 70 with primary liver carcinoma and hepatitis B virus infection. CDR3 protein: CSIWDNFYTF. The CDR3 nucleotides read TGTAGCATATGGGACAACTTCTACACCTTC.